Listed below are T cell receptor beta chains from one sample, sequenced in a study of regulatory T cells in long-lasting Graves disease. TCRdb recomputed calls from the reads with MiXCR, one row per CDR3 protein. This table holds approximately 450 distinct CDR3 sequences, about 60% found once. This specimen was peripheral blood mononuclear cells (PBMCs), taken with antithyroid drug treatment, in newly diagnosed or persistent Graves disease (not recorded which). Receptors originate from a female donor with Graves disease. Each CDR3 is given with its conserved first and last residue. The order of the fields is clone size, V gene, J gene, D gene, CDR3 protein, CDR3 DNA. A D gene is named only where the DNA matches it firmly. Expanded clones are given a class, and other clones once, few, many or no size at all.

clone_size: -; v_call: TRBV20-1; j_call: TRBJ1-6; d_call: -; cdr3_aa: CSARAGVDNSPLHF; cdr3_nt: TGCAGTGCTAGGGCCGGGGTGGATAATTCACCCCTCCACTTT
clone_size: few; v_call: TRBV7-2; j_call: TRBJ2-5; d_call: -; cdr3_aa: CASATVQQETQYF; cdr3_nt: TGTGCCAGCGCGACTGTTCAGCAAGAGACCCAGTACTTC
clone_size: -; v_call: TRBV11-2; j_call: TRBJ2-3; d_call: TRBD1; cdr3_aa: CASSPGTVADTQYF; cdr3_nt: TGTGCCAGCAGCCCCGGGACAGTTGCAGATACGCAGTATTTT
clone_size: -; v_call: TRBV28; j_call: TRBJ2-1; d_call: -; cdr3_aa: CASSRRSEQFF; cdr3_nt: TGTGCCAGCAGTCGGAGGAGTGAGCAGTTCTTC
clone_size: -; v_call: TRBV27; j_call: TRBJ2-3; d_call: -; cdr3_aa: CASSFTPTDTQYF; cdr3_nt: TGTGCCAGCAGTTTCACTCCCACAGATACGCAGTATTTT